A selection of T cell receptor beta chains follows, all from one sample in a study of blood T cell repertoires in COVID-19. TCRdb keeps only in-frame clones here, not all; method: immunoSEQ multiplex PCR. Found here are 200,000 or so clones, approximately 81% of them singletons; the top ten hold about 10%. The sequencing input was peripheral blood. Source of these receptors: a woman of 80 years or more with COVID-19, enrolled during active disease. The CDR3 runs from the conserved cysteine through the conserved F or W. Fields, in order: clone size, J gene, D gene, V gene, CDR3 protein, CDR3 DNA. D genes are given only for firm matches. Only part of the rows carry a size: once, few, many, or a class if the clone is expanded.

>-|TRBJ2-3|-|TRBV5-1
CASGEAGTDTQYF
TGCGCCAGCGGCGAAGCGGGCACAGATACGCAGTATTTT
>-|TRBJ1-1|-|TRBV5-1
CASSPMGGAQTEAFF
TGCGCCAGCAGCCCCATGGGGGGGGCGCAGACTGAAGCTTTCTTT
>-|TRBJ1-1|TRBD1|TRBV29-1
CSVDRGVNTEAFF
TGCAGCGTAGACAGGGGGGTGAACACTGAAGCTTTCTTT
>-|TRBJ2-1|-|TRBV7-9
CASSPQNEQFF
TGTGCCAGCAGCCCCCAGAATGAGCAGTTCTTC
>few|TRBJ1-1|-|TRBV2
CASNEDTTNTEAFF
TGTGCCAGCAATGAGGACACCACGAACACTGAAGCTTTCTTT
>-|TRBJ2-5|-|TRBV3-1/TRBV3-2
CASSQDIGDLTETQYF
TGTGCCAGCAGCCAAGATATCGGGGATCTTACGGAGACCCAGTACTTC
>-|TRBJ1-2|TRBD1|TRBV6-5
CASNSDRGRGYTF
TGTGCCAGCAATTCCGACAGGGGCCGTGGCTACACCTTC
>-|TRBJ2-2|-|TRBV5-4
CASSSGRENTGELFF
TGTGCCAGCAGCTCTGGCAGGGAGAACACCGGGGAGCTGTTTTTT
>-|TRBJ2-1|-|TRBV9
CASSVASGALTMRQFF
TGTGCCAGCAGCGTAGCCTCAGGGGCCCTTACAATGAGGCAGTTCTTC
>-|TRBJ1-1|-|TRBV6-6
CASTNGQRAEAFF
TGTGCCAGCACTAATGGACAACGCGCTGAAGCTTTCTTT
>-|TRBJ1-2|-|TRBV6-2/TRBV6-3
CASSYPSRSGGYTF
TGTGCCAGCAGTTATCCCAGTCGCTCGGGGGGCTACACCTTC
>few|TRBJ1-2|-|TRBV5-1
CASSIQTSTGANYGYTF
TGCGCCAGCAGCATACAAACTTCAACAGGAGCTAACTATGGCTACACCTTC
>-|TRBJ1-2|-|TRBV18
CASSPSPGTNYGYTF
TGTGCCAGCTCACCATCACCAGGGACTAACTATGGCTACACCTTC
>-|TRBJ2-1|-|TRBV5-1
CASSLDGQPTYNEQFF
TGCGCCAGCAGCTTGGACGGACAACCAACCTACAATGAGCAGTTCTTC
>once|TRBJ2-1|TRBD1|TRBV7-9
CASSLGTGGLNEQFF
TGTGCCAGCAGCTTAGGTACAGGGGGCCTCAATGAGCAGTTCTTC
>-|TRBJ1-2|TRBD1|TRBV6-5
CASIIDTGAGYGYTF
TGTGCCAGCATTATTGATACAGGGGCTGGCTATGGCTACACCTTC
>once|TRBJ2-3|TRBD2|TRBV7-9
CASSRLADQGDTQYF
TGTGCCAGCAGCCGACTAGCTGACCAGGGAGATACGCAGTATTTT
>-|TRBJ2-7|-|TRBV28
CASSLRPESYEQYF
TGTGCCAGCAGTTTGAGGCCAGAATCCTACGAGCAGTACTTC
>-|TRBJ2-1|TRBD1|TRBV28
CASSLSPGQGNTYNEQFF
TGTGCCAGCAGTTTAAGCCCGGGACAGGGGAACACCTACAATGAGCAGTTCTTC
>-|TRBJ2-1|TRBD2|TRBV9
CASSIGTSGGALQFF
TGTGCCAGCAGCATCGGGACTAGCGGGGGGGCCCTGCAGTTCTTC
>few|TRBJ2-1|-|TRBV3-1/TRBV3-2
CASSQDRRYHEQFF
TGTGCCAGCAGCCAAGATAGGAGGTATCATGAGCAGTTCTTC
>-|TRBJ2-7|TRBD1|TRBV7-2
CASSSTGTGPYEQYF
TGTGCCAGCAGTTCCACCGGGACAGGGCCCTACGAGCAGTACTTC
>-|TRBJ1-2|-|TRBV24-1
CATRLPGQLTGYTF
TGTGCCACCAGGTTGCCGGGACAACTAACGGGCTACACCTTC